This passage covers 3 T cell receptor beta chains from one sample sequenced in a study of blood T cells in healthy people across ages (dated by TCRdb to the mid-2010s). The method was 5' RACE. Sequencing used an Illumina HiSeq 2500. A second PCR of about 6 to 11 cycles was run with a J-beta primer mix and a sample-barcoded 5' primer. TCRdb applied fastp at Q25 and MiXCR to the public reads, then kept only in-frame beta chains. Rows with one shared CDR3 protein collapse into an entry with the most common genes and DNA. For this sample the table gives approximately 960,000 distinct CDR3 sequences, of which almost 30% were detected only once. Roughly 10% of the sample is held by the ten biggest clonotypes. The data also belong to a second study, concerning T cells of mothers and their children.

The sample taken for sequencing was blood. These receptors were collected from a woman in her 40s in good health.

For this clonotype: Mismatch with germline at one junction end may stem from a read error. The V gene is TRBV30, the J gene TRBJ2-5; TRBD2 might be the D (6 bases). The CDR3 spans 14 residues. CDR1 is GTSNPN and CDR2 is SVGIG in the germline V gene (reference sequence). CDR3: CARSVGLAQETQYF. In DNA form, the CDR3 reads TGTGCCCGGAGTGTGGGACTTGCCCAAGAGACCCAGTACTTC.

This chain joins TRBV7-3 and TRBJ2-5; D is undetermined. This CDR3 region has 13 residues. The V end was cut by 2 bases, the J end by 5 bases, with 9 bases between. Germline assignment: CDR1 SGHTA and CDR2 FQGTGA. CDR3 nucleotides: TGTGCCAGCAGCTTACACCCGCAGGAGACCCAGTACTTC. This codes for CASSLHPQETQYF.

This clonotype turned up a few times. The chain uses TRBV20-1 and TRBJ2-3; 10 bases agree with TRBD2. The germline V gene has CDR1 DFQATT and CDR2 SNEGSKA (reference sequence). The CDR3 loop spans 14 amino acids. After removal of 6 bases from V and 3 bases from J, the junction contained 6 bases not matched to a gene. CDR3 residues: CSAGGGLATDTQYF. Here the CDR3 DNA reads TGCAGTGCGGGGGGGGGACTAGCGACAGATACGCAGTATTTT.